The source of this T cell receptor (beta chain) is a study of regulatory T cells. General study results and limits: Hydrophobic residues at CDR3 positions 6 and 7 were enriched in conventional CD4+ T cells of CD3G-deficient patients.

All CD3G-deficient patients showed autoimmunity, more severe in two. At testing, patients were 2 to 39 years old, with reduced naive and increased memory T-cell proportions. Germline V gene lookup returns CDR1 KGHSH and CDR2 LQKENI. The CDR3 covers 11 residues. V was shortened by 4 bases and J by 5 bases, with 5 bases between the two germline ends. A remark on this clone: Its specificity is not known.

Amplification used 52 TRBV primers and 13 TRBJ primers. Sequenced by immunoSEQ multiplex PCR; TCRdb stores in-frame clones only, minus some. The sample comprises about 17,000 clones, around 84% of which are singletons, and more than 7% rests with the top ten. The rearrangement uses TRBV18 and TRBJ1-1; D is ambiguous. The sample comprised conventional CD4+ T cells sorted from blood. The sequence was obtained from a person between 30 and 45 years old with CD3G deficiency. CDR3 sequence: CASSLGTEAFF. CDR3 coding DNA: TGTGCCAGCTCACTAGGAACTGAAGCTTTCTTT.